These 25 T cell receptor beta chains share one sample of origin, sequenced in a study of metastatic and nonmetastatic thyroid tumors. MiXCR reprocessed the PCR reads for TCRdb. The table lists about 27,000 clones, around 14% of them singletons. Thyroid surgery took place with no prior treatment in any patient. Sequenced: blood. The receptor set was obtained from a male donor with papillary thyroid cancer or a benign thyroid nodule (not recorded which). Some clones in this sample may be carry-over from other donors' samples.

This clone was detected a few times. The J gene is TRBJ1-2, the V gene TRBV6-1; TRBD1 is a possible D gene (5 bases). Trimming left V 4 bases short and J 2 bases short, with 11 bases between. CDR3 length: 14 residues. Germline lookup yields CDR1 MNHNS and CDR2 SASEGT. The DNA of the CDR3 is TGTGCCAGCAGTGTGGGGACGGGAAACTATGGCTACACCTTC. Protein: CASSVGTGNYGYTF.

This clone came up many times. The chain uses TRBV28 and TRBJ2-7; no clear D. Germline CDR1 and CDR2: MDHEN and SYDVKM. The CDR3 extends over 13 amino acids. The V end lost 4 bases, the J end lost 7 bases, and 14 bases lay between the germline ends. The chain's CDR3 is CASSSHGSGEQYF. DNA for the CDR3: TGTGCCAGCAGTTCCCACGGGTCTGGGGAGCAGTACTTC.

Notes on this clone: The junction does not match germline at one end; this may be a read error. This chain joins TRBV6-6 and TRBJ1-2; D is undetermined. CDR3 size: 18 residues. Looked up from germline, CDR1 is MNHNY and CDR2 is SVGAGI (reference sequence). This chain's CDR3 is CAISSAGRRAAGNYGYTF. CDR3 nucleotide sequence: TGTGCCATCAGTTCCGCTGGAAGGAGGGCGGCGGGGAACTATGGCTACACCTTC.

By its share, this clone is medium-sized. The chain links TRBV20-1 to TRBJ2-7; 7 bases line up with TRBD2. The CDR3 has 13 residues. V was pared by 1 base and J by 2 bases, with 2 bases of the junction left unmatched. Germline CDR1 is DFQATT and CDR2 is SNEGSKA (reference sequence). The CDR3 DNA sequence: TGCAGTGCTAGAGCGGGGGGAACCTACGAGCAGTACTTC. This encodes CSARAGGTYEQYF.

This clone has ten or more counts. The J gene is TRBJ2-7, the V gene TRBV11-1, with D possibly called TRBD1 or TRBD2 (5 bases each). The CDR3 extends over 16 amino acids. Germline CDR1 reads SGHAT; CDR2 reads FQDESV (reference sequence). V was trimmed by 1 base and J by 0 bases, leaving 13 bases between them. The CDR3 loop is CASSLGRGTLSYEQYF. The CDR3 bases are TGTGCCAGCAGCTTAGGCAGAGGGACCCTCTCCTACGAGCAGTACTTC.

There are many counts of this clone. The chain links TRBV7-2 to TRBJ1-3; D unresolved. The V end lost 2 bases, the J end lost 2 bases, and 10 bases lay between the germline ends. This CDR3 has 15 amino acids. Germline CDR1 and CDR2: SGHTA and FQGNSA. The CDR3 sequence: CASSLSGRAGNTIYF. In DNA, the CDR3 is TGTGCCAGCAGCTTATCGGGTCGGGCTGGAAACACCATATATTTT.

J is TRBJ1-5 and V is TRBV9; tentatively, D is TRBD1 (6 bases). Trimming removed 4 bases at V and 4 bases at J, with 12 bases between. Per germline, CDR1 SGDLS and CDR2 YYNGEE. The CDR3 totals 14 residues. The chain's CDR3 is CASSPGHLNQPQHF. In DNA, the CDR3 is TGTGCCAGCAGCCCGGGACACTTAAATCAGCCCCAGCATTTT.

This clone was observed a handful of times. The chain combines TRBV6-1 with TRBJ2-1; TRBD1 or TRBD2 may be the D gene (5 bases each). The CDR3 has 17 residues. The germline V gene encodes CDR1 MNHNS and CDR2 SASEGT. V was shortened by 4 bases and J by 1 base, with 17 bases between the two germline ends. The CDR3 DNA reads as TGTGCCAGCAGTGCCAATCCGGGGCGCCCATCCTACAATGAGCAGTTCTTC. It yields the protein CASSANPGRPSYNEQFF.

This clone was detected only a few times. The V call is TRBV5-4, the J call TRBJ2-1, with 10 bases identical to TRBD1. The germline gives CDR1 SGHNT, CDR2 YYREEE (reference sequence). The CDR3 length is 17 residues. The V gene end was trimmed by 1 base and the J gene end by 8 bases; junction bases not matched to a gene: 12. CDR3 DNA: TGTGCCAGCAGCTTGTTCCCTCCGGGACAGGGGTCGTATGAGCAGTTCTTC. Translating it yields CASSLFPPGQGSYEQFF. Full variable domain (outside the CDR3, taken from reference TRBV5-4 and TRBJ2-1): ETGVTQSPTHLIKTRGQQVTLRCSSQSGHNTVSWYQQALGQGPQFIFQYYREEENGRGNFPPRFSGLQFPNYSSELNVNALELDDSALYLCASSLFPPGQGSYEQFFGPGTRLTVL.

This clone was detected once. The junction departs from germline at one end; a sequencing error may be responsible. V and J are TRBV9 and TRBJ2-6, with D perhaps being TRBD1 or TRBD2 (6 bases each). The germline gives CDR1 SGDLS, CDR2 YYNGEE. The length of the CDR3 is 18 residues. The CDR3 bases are TGTGCCGGCAGGATTGCGGGACAAACTGTCTCTGGGGCCAACGTCCTGATTTTC. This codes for CAGRIAGQTVSGANVLIF. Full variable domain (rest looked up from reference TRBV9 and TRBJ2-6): DSGVTQTPKHLITATGQRVTLRCSPRSGDLSVYWYQQSLDQGLQFLIQYYNGEERAKGNILERFSAQQFPDLHSELNLSSLELGDSALYFCAGRIAGQTVSGANVLIFGAGSRLTVL.

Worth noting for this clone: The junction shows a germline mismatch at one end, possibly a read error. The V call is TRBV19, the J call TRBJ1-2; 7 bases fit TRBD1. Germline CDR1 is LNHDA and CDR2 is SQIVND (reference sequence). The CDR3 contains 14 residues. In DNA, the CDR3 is TGTGCCAGTAGTCCGTCAACAGGGGACTATGGCTACATCTTC. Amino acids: CASSPSTGDYGYIF.

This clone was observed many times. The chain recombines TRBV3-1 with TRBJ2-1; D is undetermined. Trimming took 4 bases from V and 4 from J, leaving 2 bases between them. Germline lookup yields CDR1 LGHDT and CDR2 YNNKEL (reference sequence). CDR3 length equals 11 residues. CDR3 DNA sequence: TGTGCCAGCAGCCGATACAATGAGCAGTTCTTC. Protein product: CASSRYNEQFF.

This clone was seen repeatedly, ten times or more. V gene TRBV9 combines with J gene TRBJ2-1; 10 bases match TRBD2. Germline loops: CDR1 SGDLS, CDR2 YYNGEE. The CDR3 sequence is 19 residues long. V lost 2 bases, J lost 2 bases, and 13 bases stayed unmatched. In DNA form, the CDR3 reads TGTGCCAGCAGCGTCCTGGGAGCGGGAGGGCCATTCACCTACAATGAGCAGTTCTTC. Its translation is CASSVLGAGGPFTYNEQFF.

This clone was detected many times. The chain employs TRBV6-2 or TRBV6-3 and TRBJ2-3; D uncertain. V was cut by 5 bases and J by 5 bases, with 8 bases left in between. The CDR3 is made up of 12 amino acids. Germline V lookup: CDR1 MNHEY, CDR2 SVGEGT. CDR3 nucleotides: TGTGCCAGCAGTGATAAACTAGATACGCAGTATTTT. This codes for CASSDKLDTQYF.

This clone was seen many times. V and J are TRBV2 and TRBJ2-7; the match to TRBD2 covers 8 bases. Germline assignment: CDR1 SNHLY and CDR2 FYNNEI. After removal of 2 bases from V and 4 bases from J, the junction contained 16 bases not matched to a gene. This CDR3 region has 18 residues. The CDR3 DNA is TGTGCCAGCAGTGAACCGGCGGGAGGCCTCCACCACCAATACGAGCAGTACTTC. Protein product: CASSEPAGGLHHQYEQYF. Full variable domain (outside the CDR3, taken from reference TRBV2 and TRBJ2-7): EPEVTQTPSHQVTQMGQEVILRCVPISNHLYFYWYRQILGQKVEFLVSFYNNEISEKSEIFDDQFSVERPDGSNFTLKIRSTKLEDSAMYFCASSEPAGGLHHQYEQYFGPGTRLTVT.

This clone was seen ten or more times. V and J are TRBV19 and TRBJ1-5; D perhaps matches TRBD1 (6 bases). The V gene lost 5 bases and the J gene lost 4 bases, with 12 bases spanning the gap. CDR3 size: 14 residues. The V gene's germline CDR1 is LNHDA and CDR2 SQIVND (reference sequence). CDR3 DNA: TGTGCCAGTAGTGCCGGACAGAAGAATCAGCCCCAGCATTTT. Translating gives CASSAGQKNQPQHF.

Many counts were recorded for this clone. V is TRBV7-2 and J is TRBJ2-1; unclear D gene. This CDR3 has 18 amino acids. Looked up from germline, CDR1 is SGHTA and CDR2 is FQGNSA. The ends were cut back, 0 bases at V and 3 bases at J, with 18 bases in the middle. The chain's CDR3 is CASSLALAAETFYNEQFF. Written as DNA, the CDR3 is TGTGCCAGCAGCTTAGCCCTGGCGGCCGAAACTTTCTACAATGAGCAGTTCTTC.

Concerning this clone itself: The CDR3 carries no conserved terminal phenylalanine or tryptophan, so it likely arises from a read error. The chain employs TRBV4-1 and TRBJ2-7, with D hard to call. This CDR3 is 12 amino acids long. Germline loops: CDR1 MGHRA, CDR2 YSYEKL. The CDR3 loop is CANSQVAERQYI. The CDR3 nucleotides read TGCGCCAACAGCCAAGTGGCGGAGCGGCAGTACATC.

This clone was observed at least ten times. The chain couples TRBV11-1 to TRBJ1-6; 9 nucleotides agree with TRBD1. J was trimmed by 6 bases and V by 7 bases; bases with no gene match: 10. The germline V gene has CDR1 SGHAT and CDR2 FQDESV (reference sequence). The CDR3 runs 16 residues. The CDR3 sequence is CASTAGTGMFNSPLHF. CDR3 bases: TGTGCCAGCACCGCCGGGACAGGGATGTTTAATTCACCCCTCCACTTT.

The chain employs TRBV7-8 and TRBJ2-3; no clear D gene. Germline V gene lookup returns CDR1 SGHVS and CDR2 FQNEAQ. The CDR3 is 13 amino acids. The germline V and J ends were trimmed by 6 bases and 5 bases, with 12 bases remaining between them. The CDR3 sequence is CASREDWGDTQYF. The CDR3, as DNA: TGTGCCAGCAGAGAAGACTGGGGAGATACGCAGTATTTT.

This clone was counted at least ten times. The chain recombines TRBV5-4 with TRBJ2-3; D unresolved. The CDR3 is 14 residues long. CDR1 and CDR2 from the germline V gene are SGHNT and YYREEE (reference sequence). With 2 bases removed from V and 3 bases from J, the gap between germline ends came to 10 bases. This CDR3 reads CASSFHLGTDTQYF. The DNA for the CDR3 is TGTGCCAGCAGCTTCCATCTGGGAACAGATACGCAGTATTTT. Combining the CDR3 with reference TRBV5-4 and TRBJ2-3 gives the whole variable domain ETGVTQSPTHLIKTRGQQVTLRCSSQSGHNTVSWYQQALGQGPQFIFQYYREEENGRGNFPPRFSGLQFPNYSSELNVNALELDDSALYLCASSFHLGTDTQYFGPGTRLTVL.

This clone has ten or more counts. DNA for the CDR3: TGTGCCTGGAGCCCGACAGGTTTCACTGAAGCTTTCTTT. This gives the protein CAWSPTGFTEAFF. This chain connects TRBV30 to TRBJ1-1; D possibly corresponds to TRBD1 (6 bases). Trimming removed 3 bases from V and 4 bases from J, with 12 bases in between. Germline V CDR1 and CDR2: GTSNPN, SVGIG (reference sequence). The CDR3 runs to 13 residues.

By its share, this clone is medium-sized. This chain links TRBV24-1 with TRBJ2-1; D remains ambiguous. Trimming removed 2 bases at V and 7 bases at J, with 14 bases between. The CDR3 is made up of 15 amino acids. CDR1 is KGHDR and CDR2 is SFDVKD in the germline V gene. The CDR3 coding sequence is TGTGCCACCAGTGATTCCCGGACGTTCCTTAATGAGCAGTTCTTC. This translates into CATSDSRTFLNEQFF.

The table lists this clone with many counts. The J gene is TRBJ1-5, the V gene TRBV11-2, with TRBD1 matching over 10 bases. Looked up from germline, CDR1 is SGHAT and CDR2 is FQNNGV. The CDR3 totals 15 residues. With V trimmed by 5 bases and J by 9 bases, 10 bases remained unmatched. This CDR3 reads CASSAGTGDRMPQHF. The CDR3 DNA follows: TGTGCCAGCAGCGCCGGGACAGGGGACCGTATGCCCCAGCATTTT.

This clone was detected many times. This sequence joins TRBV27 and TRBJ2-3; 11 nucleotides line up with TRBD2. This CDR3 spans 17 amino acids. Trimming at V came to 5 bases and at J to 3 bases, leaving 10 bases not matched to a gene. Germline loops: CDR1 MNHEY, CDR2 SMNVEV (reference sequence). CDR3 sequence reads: CASSPLAGGVGTDTQYF. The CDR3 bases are TGTGCCAGCAGTCCTCTAGCGGGAGGAGTGGGAACAGATACGCAGTATTTT.